A selection of T cell receptor beta chains follows, all from one sample in a study of shared clonotypes between healthy human individuals. Generated by immunoSEQ multiplex PCR, the TCRdb table keeps only in-frame clones and is missing some. Of over 2,000,000 clones listed, over 85% were seen once; the top ten hold about 1.7%. The source material was naive CD8+ T cells from PBMCs. These receptors were taken from a man aged 18 to 30 in good health. Some clones in this sample may be carry-over from other donors' samples. CDR3s include the opening cysteine and the closing phenylalanine or tryptophan. A D gene is named only where the DNA matches it firmly. The size entry is marked missing in some rows and otherwise reads once, few, many or a size class.

D gene: .; V gene: TRBV28; J gene: TRBJ2-3; clone size: .; CDR3 DNA: TGTGCCAGCAGTTTATGGACCGGTATGACAGATACGCAGTATTTT; CDR3 protein: CASSLWTGMTDTQYF
D gene: .; V gene: TRBV7-9; J gene: TRBJ1-2; clone size: .; CDR3 DNA: TGTGCCAGCAGCTTGGTTTCAGGATGGGATGGCTACACCTTC; CDR3 protein: CASSLVSGWDGYTF
D gene: .; V gene: TRBV29-1; J gene: TRBJ2-7; clone size: .; CDR3 DNA: TGCAGCGTTGAGGTTCGGGATGTCGAGTGGTCCTACGAGCAGTACTTC; CDR3 protein: CSVEVRDVEWSYEQYF
D gene: .; V gene: TRBV7-9; J gene: TRBJ2-7; clone size: .; CDR3 DNA: TGTGCCAGCAGCCCCGGACGGGGAGCCTACGAGCAGTACTTC; CDR3 protein: CASSPGRGAYEQYF
D gene: TRBD2; V gene: TRBV2; J gene: TRBJ2-3; clone size: .; CDR3 DNA: TGTGCCAGCAGTGGGGGCTTACTTCTAGCGGAAAGCACAGATACGCAGTATTTT; CDR3 protein: CASSGGLLLAESTDTQYF
D gene: TRBD2; V gene: TRBV10-3; J gene: TRBJ2-3; clone size: .; CDR3 DNA: TGTGCCAGCCAGCGACTAGCGGGAGTCGCAGATACGCAGTATTTT; CDR3 protein: CASQRLAGVADTQYF
D gene: TRBD1; V gene: TRBV5-1; J gene: TRBJ1-2; clone size: .; CDR3 DNA: TGCGCCAGCAGCCCGTGGACAGGGGACGTTGATGGCTACACCTTC; CDR3 protein: CASSPWTGDVDGYTF
D gene: .; V gene: TRBV14; J gene: TRBJ2-7; clone size: once; CDR3 DNA: TGTGCCAGCAGCCAAGAATGGGGGGACTACGAGCAGTACTTC; CDR3 protein: CASSQEWGDYEQYF
D gene: TRBD2; V gene: TRBV19; J gene: TRBJ2-1; clone size: .; CDR3 DNA: TGTGCCAGTAGTGCTCTGTCTAGCGGGAGTTTCTATGAGCAGTTCTTC; CDR3 protein: CASSALSSGSFYEQFF
D gene: .; V gene: TRBV7-9; J gene: TRBJ1-4; clone size: .; CDR3 DNA: TGTGCCAGCAGCCCCCTGGGAACAGACCTCCACGGAAAACTGTTTTTT; CDR3 protein: CASSPLGTDLHGKLFF
D gene: .; V gene: TRBV27; J gene: TRBJ1-1; clone size: once; CDR3 DNA: TGTGCCAGCAGTGAGCCGGACGGAGTTTTTAATGCTTTCTTT; CDR3 protein: CASSEPDGVFNAFF
D gene: .; V gene: TRBV6-1; J gene: TRBJ2-7; clone size: .; CDR3 DNA: TGTGCCAGCAGTACACTGGGCACCTACGAGCAGTACTTC; CDR3 protein: CASSTLGTYEQYF
D gene: .; V gene: TRBV30; J gene: TRBJ1-5; clone size: .; CDR3 DNA: TGTGCCTGGAGTGTGTGGAATCCCGCTGGAGACAGCAATCAGCCCCAGCATTTT; CDR3 protein: CAWSVWNPAGDSNQPQHF
D gene: TRBD1; V gene: TRBV5-3; J gene: TRBJ1-2; clone size: once; CDR3 DNA: TGTGCCAGAAGCTACGACAGGGAGCGCATCCTAATTTCTAACTATGGCTACACCTTC; CDR3 protein: CARSYDRERILISNYGYTF
D gene: .; V gene: TRBV2; J gene: TRBJ2-7; clone size: .; CDR3 DNA: TGTGCCAGCAGTGGGCAACCCAGGGAAATCGATTCATTC; CDR3 protein: CASSGQPREIDSF
D gene: .; V gene: TRBV2; J gene: TRBJ1-1; clone size: .; CDR3 DNA: TGTGCCAGCAGAACAGGGTTGCCTGAAGCTTTCTTT; CDR3 protein: CASRTGLPEAFF
D gene: TRBD2; V gene: TRBV6-5; J gene: TRBJ2-1; clone size: once; CDR3 DNA: TGTGCCAGCAGCCCGGGCAGCGGGAGGTTTCATGAGCAGTTCTTC; CDR3 protein: CASSPGSGRFHEQFF
D gene: TRBD2; V gene: TRBV6-5; J gene: TRBJ2-1; clone size: .; CDR3 DNA: TGTGCCAGCAGTGTGATGCGGGAGGGCGGTGAGCAGTTCTTC; CDR3 protein: CASSVMREGGEQFF
D gene: .; V gene: TRBV28; J gene: TRBJ2-7; clone size: .; CDR3 DNA: TGTGCCAGCAGTTTACTATACGCTCTCCAGGACAACGAGCAGTACTTC; CDR3 protein: CASSLLYALQDNEQYF
D gene: .; V gene: TRBV6-5; J gene: TRBJ1-2; clone size: few; CDR3 DNA: TGTGCCAGCAGCCCCCGGTTCGCGGGGGATGGCTACACCTTC; CDR3 protein: CASSPRFAGDGYTF
D gene: .; V gene: TRBV4-2; J gene: TRBJ2-2; clone size: .; CDR3 DNA: TGTGCCAGCAGCCAAGATCCTTCTGCGGCCATAGACTACCACACCGGGGAGCTGTTTTTT; CDR3 protein: CASSQDPSAAIDYHTGELFF
D gene: .; V gene: TRBV7-9; J gene: TRBJ2-2; clone size: .; CDR3 DNA: TGTGCCAGCAGCCGGGCGGGACTCCCAAATACCGGGGAGCTGTTTTTT; CDR3 protein: CASSRAGLPNTGELFF
D gene: TRBD1; V gene: TRBV18; J gene: TRBJ1-1; clone size: .; CDR3 DNA: TGTGCCAGCTCACCGGCGACAGGGTCGAACACTGAAGCTTTCTTT; CDR3 protein: CASSPATGSNTEAFF
D gene: TRBD2; V gene: TRBV9; J gene: TRBJ2-2; clone size: .; CDR3 DNA: TGTGCCAGCAATCTAGCGGGGAACACCGGGGAGCTGTTTTTT; CDR3 protein: CASNLAGNTGELFF
D gene: .; V gene: TRBV28; J gene: TRBJ1-2; clone size: .; CDR3 DNA: TGTGCCAGCTGGGGTGGGATAGGTCCGAGGAATGGCTACACCTTC; CDR3 protein: CASWGGIGPRNGYTF
D gene: TRBD2; V gene: TRBV6-5; J gene: TRBJ2-7; clone size: once; CDR3 DNA: TGTGCCAGCAGTTACTCGGAGCGGGGGTTCTCCTACGAGCAGTACTTC; CDR3 protein: CASSYSERGFSYEQYF
D gene: .; V gene: TRBV11-1; J gene: TRBJ1-1; clone size: .; CDR3 DNA: TGTGCCAGCAGCTTAGCCAAGGCTGAAGCTTTCTTT; CDR3 protein: CASSLAKAEAFF
D gene: TRBD2; V gene: TRBV19; J gene: TRBJ2-6; clone size: once; CDR3 DNA: TGTGCCAGTAGTCTCGGACTAGCGGGATCTGGGGCCAACGTCCTGACTTTC; CDR3 protein: CASSLGLAGSGANVLTF
D gene: .; V gene: TRBV6-5; J gene: TRBJ2-7; clone size: .; CDR3 DNA: TGTGCCAGCAGTTCGACGGGGCGCTCCTACGAGCAGTACTTC; CDR3 protein: CASSSTGRSYEQYF
D gene: .; V gene: TRBV4-1; J gene: TRBJ2-1; clone size: .; CDR3 DNA: TGCGCCAGCAGCCAAGACAGGACCAGCTCCTACAATGAGCAGTTCTTC; CDR3 protein: CASSQDRTSSYNEQFF
D gene: .; V gene: TRBV11-2; J gene: TRBJ1-3; clone size: .; CDR3 DNA: TGTGCCAGCAGCTTAGGGGGGCTCGGAAACACCATATATTTT; CDR3 protein: CASSLGGLGNTIYF
D gene: TRBD1; V gene: TRBV27; J gene: TRBJ1-5; clone size: .; CDR3 DNA: TGTGCCAGCACCGGGACAGGCGCCAATCAGCCCCAGCATTTT; CDR3 protein: CASTGTGANQPQHF
D gene: .; V gene: TRBV28; J gene: TRBJ2-5; clone size: .; CDR3 DNA: TGTGCCAGCAGTTTAGTGCACAAAGAGACCCAGTACTTC; CDR3 protein: CASSLVHKETQYF
D gene: TRBD1; V gene: TRBV5-1; J gene: TRBJ1-2; clone size: .; CDR3 DNA: TGCGCCAGCAGCTTTCCCCTTCGGACAGGAGAGATGAGCTATGGCTACACCTTC; CDR3 protein: CASSFPLRTGEMSYGYTF
D gene: TRBD2; V gene: TRBV19; J gene: TRBJ2-1; clone size: .; CDR3 DNA: TGTGCCAGTAGTAACCTACTAGCGGGAATCGACAATGAGCAGTTCTTC; CDR3 protein: CASSNLLAGIDNEQFF
D gene: TRBD2; V gene: TRBV9; J gene: TRBJ2-7; clone size: .; CDR3 DNA: TGTGCCAGCAGCCCCCTGGCGGGAGGCCGCTACGAGCAGTACTTC; CDR3 protein: CASSPLAGGRYEQYF
D gene: TRBD2; V gene: TRBV27; J gene: TRBJ2-3; clone size: .; CDR3 DNA: TGTGCCAGCAGTGCGGCTAGCGGGAGGGCTTACACAGATACGCAGTATTTT; CDR3 protein: CASSAASGRAYTDTQYF
D gene: TRBD2; V gene: TRBV9; J gene: TRBJ2-3; clone size: .; CDR3 DNA: TGTGCCAGCAGCGTAAAAGCGGGAGGACTGGAGACTCTCACAGATACGCAGTATTTT; CDR3 protein: CASSVKAGGLETLTDTQYF
D gene: .; V gene: TRBV27; J gene: TRBJ1-2; clone size: .; CDR3 DNA: TGTGCCAGCAGTTTCCAGGCCCAGTATGGCTACACCTTC; CDR3 protein: CASSFQAQYGYTF
D gene: TRBD1; V gene: TRBV27; J gene: TRBJ2-5; clone size: few; CDR3 DNA: TGTGCCAGCAGTTTAATTCAGTCAGGGGGCTGGTTGTACTTC; CDR3 protein: CASSLIQSGGWLYF
D gene: .; V gene: TRBV28; J gene: TRBJ1-5; clone size: .; CDR3 DNA: TGTGCCAGCAGTTTTGACGCCCAGCCCCAGCATTTT; CDR3 protein: CASSFDAQPQHF
D gene: .; V gene: TRBV7-9; J gene: TRBJ1-5; clone size: .; CDR3 DNA: TGTGCCAGCGGAACGACATATAGCAATCAGCCCCAGCATTTT; CDR3 protein: CASGTTYSNQPQHF
D gene: .; V gene: TRBV19; J gene: TRBJ1-1; clone size: .; CDR3 DNA: TGTGCCAGTACCCAGGCGACAGTAAATGAAGCTTTCTTT; CDR3 protein: CASTQATVNEAFF
D gene: TRBD2; V gene: TRBV28; J gene: TRBJ2-5; clone size: .; CDR3 DNA: TGTGCCAGCAGTTTGTGGGAGGGGGAGACCCAGTACTTC; CDR3 protein: CASSLWEGETQYF
D gene: .; V gene: TRBV5-1; J gene: TRBJ2-1; clone size: .; CDR3 DNA: TGCGCCAGCAGCTTGGTTAGCGGCAACTACAATGAGCAGTTCTTC; CDR3 protein: CASSLVSGNYNEQFF
D gene: TRBD2; V gene: TRBV7-9; J gene: TRBJ2-3; clone size: .; CDR3 DNA: TGTGCCAGCAGCTTAGCGTTCCCCGGACTAGCGGGAACCACAGATACGCAGTATTTT; CDR3 protein: CASSLAFPGLAGTTDTQYF
D gene: .; V gene: TRBV5-1; J gene: TRBJ2-7; clone size: .; CDR3 DNA: TGCGCCAGCAGCTTCGCCCGGGGCGGGTACGAGCAGTACTTC; CDR3 protein: CASSFARGGYEQYF
D gene: .; V gene: TRBV5-6; J gene: TRBJ2-7; clone size: .; CDR3 DNA: TGTGCCAGCAGCGCCAACAGGGCTCGCGAGCAGTACTTC; CDR3 protein: CASSANRAREQYF
D gene: .; V gene: TRBV29-1; J gene: TRBJ2-7; clone size: .; CDR3 DNA: TGCAGCGTTGAGGGGAGAACCTCCTACGAGCAGTACTTC; CDR3 protein: CSVEGRTSYEQYF
D gene: .; V gene: TRBV9; J gene: TRBJ1-4; clone size: .; CDR3 DNA: TGTGCCAGCTCCAAGGGGCCCCCCGGGGAAAAACTGTTTTTT; CDR3 protein: CASSKGPPGEKLFF
D gene: .; V gene: TRBV4-2; J gene: TRBJ2-7; clone size: .; CDR3 DNA: TGTGCCAGCAGCCAGACAAGGTGGCCCACCTACGAGCAGTACTTC; CDR3 protein: CASSQTRWPTYEQYF
D gene: TRBD1; V gene: TRBV7-9; J gene: TRBJ1-1; clone size: .; CDR3 DNA: TGTGCCAGCAGCGATGGACAGGGGGCCACTGAAGCTTTCTTT; CDR3 protein: CASSDGQGATEAFF